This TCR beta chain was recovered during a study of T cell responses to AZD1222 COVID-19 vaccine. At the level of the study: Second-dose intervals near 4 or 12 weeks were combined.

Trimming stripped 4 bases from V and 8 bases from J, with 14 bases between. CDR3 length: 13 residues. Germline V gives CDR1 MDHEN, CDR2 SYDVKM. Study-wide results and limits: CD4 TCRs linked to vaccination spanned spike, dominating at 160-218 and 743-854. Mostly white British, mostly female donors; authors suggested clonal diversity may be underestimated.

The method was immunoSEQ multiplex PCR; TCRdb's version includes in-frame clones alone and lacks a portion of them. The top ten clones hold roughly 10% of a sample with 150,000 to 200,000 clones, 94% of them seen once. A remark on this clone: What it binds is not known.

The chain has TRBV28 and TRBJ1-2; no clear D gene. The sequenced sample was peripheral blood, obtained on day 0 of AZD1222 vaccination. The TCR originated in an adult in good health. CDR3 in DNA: TGTGCCAGCAGTTCCGGCGTGGCCAGGGGCTACACCTTC. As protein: CASSSGVARGYTF.